Listed here are 30 T cell receptor beta chains from one sample, sequenced in a study of vaccination and CD4 T cells after COVID-19. Treatment noted: roughly nine-day PBMC culture with coronavirus spike peptide pools or control peptides (ViraFEST assay). During the years 2011-2018, before the COVID-19 pandemic, the unexposed donor's CD4+ T cells were collected. Cultured CD4+ T cell DNA was sequenced using the Oncomine TCR Beta short-read assay. Genomic DNA was extracted from cultured CD4+ T cells. Each CDR3 protein is one row after TCRdb ran MiXCR on the PCR reads. The sample yields more than 6,500 distinct CDR3 sequences, roughly 33% seen once. Antigens for these TCRs are unknown. The sequenced material came from CD4+ T cells from blood, cultured in vitro. These receptors were collected from a human donor in good health.

The chain has TRBV6-2 or TRBV6-3 and TRBJ2-7; a possible D gene is TRBD1 (6 bases). CDR3 length: 15 residues. The ends were cut back, 5 bases at V and 2 bases at J, with 16 bases in the middle. The germline gives CDR1 MNHEY, CDR2 SVGEGT. CDR3 DNA: TGTGCCAGCAGTCAGCCCCAGTGGGGGCCCTACGAGCAGTACTTC. Its protein is CASSQPQWGPYEQYF.

The chain is built from TRBV6-2 or TRBV6-3 and TRBJ2-1; 13 bases align to TRBD2. Unmatched junction bases numbered 7, after V lost 5 bases and J lost 9 bases. From germline, CDR1 is MNHEY and CDR2 SVGEGT. The CDR3 extends over 15 amino acids. The DNA for the CDR3 is TGTGCCAGCAGTCCGGGACTAGCGGGACATACTGAGCAGTTCTTC. This encodes CASSPGLAGHTEQFF.

This clonotype was recorded a few times. V gene TRBV20-1 combines with J gene TRBJ2-3; D not resolved. The CDR3 loop spans 10 amino acids. Germline CDR1 and CDR2: DFQATT and SNEGSKA (reference sequence). This CDR3 reads CTTSTDTQYF. DNA for the CDR3: TGCACCACCTCCACAGATACGCAGTATTTT.

This clonotype turned up a few times. J is TRBJ2-2 and V is TRBV7-9; maybe TRBD1 (6 bases). V lost 5 bases, J lost 4 bases, and 11 bases lay in between. CDR1 is SEHNR, CDR2 FQNEAQ, per germline (reference sequence). The CDR3 totals 14 residues. CDR3 bases: TGTGCCAGCAGCACCCCCAGGGGCACCGGGGAGCTGTTTTTT. As protein: CASSTPRGTGELFF.

CDR3 sequence reads: CASRQEVTYEQFF. The CDR3 nucleotides are TGTGCCAGCAGGCAGGAGGTTACCTATGAGCAGTTCTTC. V usage is TRBV6-1 and J usage is TRBJ2-1; perhaps TRBD2 as D (5 bases). V was shortened by 6 bases and J by 8 bases, with 14 bases between the two germline ends. The CDR3 is 13 amino acids. CDR1 is MNHNS, CDR2 SASEGT, per germline.

This clonotype qualifies as medium-sized. The V call is TRBV15, the J call TRBJ2-1; perhaps TRBD2 as D (5 bases). Germline V gives CDR1 LNHNV, CDR2 YYDKDF (reference sequence). V was shortened by 0 bases and J by 10 bases, with 16 bases between the two germline ends. The CDR3 loop spans 15 amino acids. DNA of the CDR3: TGTGCCACCAGCAGAGATCGCGCTAGCCCTAGGGAGCAGTTCTTC. Translating it yields CATSRDRASPREQFF.

This clonotype is medium-sized within its sample. The chain links TRBV20-1 to TRBJ2-5, with D unresolved. CDR1 is DFQATT and CDR2 is SNEGSKA in the germline V gene (reference sequence). V shed 5 bases and J shed 0 bases, with 10 bases lying between them. CDR3 size: 13 residues. The CDR3: CSAPTLYQETQYF. DNA of the CDR3: TGCAGTGCTCCCACATTGTACCAAGAGACCCAGTACTTC.

This clonotype was observed a few times. J is TRBJ1-2 and V is TRBV7-8; tentatively, D is TRBD1 (5 bases). V was shortened by 1 base and J by 0 bases, with 12 bases between the two germline ends. Germline CDR1 is SGHVS and CDR2 is FQNEAQ. This CDR3 has 16 amino acids. The CDR3 DNA reads as TGTGCCAGCAGCTTAGGGTATCAGGGCACTAACTATGGCTACACCTTC. This codes for CASSLGYQGTNYGYTF. Based on the CDR3 plus reference TRBV7-8 and TRBJ1-2, the full variable domain is GAGVSQSPRYKVAKRGQDVALRCDPISGHVSLFWYQQALGQGPEFLTYFQNEAQLDKSGLPSDRFFAERPEGSVSTLKIQRTQQEDSAVYLCASSLGYQGTNYGYTFGSGTRLTVV.

The chain links TRBV20-1 to TRBJ1-1; D is possibly TRBD1 (5 bases). CDR3 length: 14 residues. The germline V gene has CDR1 DFQATT and CDR2 SNEGSKA (reference sequence). Trimming took 5 bases from V and 1 from J, leaving 14 bases between them. The CDR3 protein is CSAPRAARNTEAFF. Here the CDR3 DNA reads TGCAGTGCTCCCAGGGCAGCACGGAACACTGAAGCTTTCTTT.

This chain uses TRBV11-2 with TRBJ2-7, with 9 positions matching TRBD1. The germline V gene has CDR1 SGHAT and CDR2 FQNNGV. Losses at the gene ends were 1 base for V and 1 base for J; bases not matched to a gene: 2. The CDR3 extends over 15 amino acids. Here the CDR3 reads CASSLAGTGSYEQYF. The CDR3 region has the DNA TGTGCCAGCAGCTTAGCAGGGACAGGGTCCTACGAGCAGTACTTC.

This clonotype was seen a few times. The V call is TRBV29-1, the J call TRBJ1-1; maybe TRBD1 (5 bases). CDR3 length: 13 amino acids. The V gene's germline CDR1 is SQVTM and CDR2 ANQGSEA. Trimming stripped 7 bases from V and 1 base from J, with 13 bases between. This CDR3 reads CSGDVGGNTEAFF. The CDR3 bases are TGCAGCGGCGACGTGGGGGGGAACACTGAAGCTTTCTTT.

The chain has TRBV11-3 and TRBJ2-5; 10 nucleotides match TRBD1. Germline trimming cut 5 bases from V and 3 bases from J; bases unmatched to any gene: 0. CDR3 length equals 13 residues. The V gene's germline CDR1 is SGHNT and CDR2 YENEEA. Written as DNA, the CDR3 is TGTGCCAGCAGCGGGACAGGGGAAGAGACCCAGTACTTC. Residues: CASSGTGEETQYF.

This clonotype was seen a few times. This chain connects TRBV6-1 to TRBJ1-5, with D hard to call. Germline loops: CDR1 MNHNS, CDR2 SASEGT. The CDR3 spans 14 residues. Trimming took 0 bases from V and 2 from J, leaving 5 bases between them. CDR3 residues: CASSEAQGNQPQHF. The CDR3 bases are TGTGCCAGCAGTGAAGCCCAGGGCAATCAGCCCCAGCATTTT.

The chain links TRBV20-1 to TRBJ2-3; D not resolved. CDR3 length: 12 amino acids. From germline, CDR1 is DFQATT and CDR2 SNEGSKA (reference sequence). V lost 4 bases and J lost 7, with 12 bases in between. As DNA, the CDR3 is TGCAGTGCTACCGACCCTTCGAATACGCAGTATTTT. This sequence encodes CSATDPSNTQYF.

V and J are TRBV24-1 and TRBJ2-5; 7 bases line up with TRBD1. The germline V gene encodes CDR1 KGHDR and CDR2 SFDVKD. The CDR3 runs 15 residues. V lost 6 bases and J lost 5; bases outside the gene matches: 11. Here the CDR3 reads CATSTRDSRRETQYF. The CDR3 DNA is TGTGCCACCAGTACCCGGGACAGTCGAAGGGAGACCCAGTACTTC.

This clonotype was counted between two and nine times. The chain is built from TRBV20-1 and TRBJ2-7; the D gene is possibly TRBD2 (7 bases). The V gene lost 3 bases and the J gene lost 5 bases, with 20 bases spanning the gap. The germline V gene has CDR1 DFQATT and CDR2 SNEGSKA (reference sequence). The CDR3 consists of 15 residues. CDR3: CSASPSRGAGDEQYF. CDR3 nucleotides: TGCAGTGCTAGTCCCTCACGGGGGGCGGGAGACGAGCAGTACTTC.

This clonotype was seen a few times. The J gene is TRBJ2-7, the V gene TRBV6-1; D is uncertain. V dropped 6 bases and J dropped 7 bases, with 16 bases sitting between them. Germline CDR1 and CDR2: MNHNS and SASEGT. CDR3 length equals 13 residues. Here the CDR3 reads CASSVSRSLEQYF. CDR3 nucleotides: TGTGCCAGCAGCGTATCCCGGTCCCTGGAGCAGTACTTC.

A word on this clonotype: Just one base apart from a much larger clone, this may be a read error. J is TRBJ1-6 and V is TRBV7-6; no reliable D call. Germline lookup yields CDR1 SGHVS and CDR2 FNYEAQ. V was clipped by 6 bases and J by 11 bases, with 17 bases between them. This CDR3 has 14 residues. CDR3 loop: CASSRAGSGAPLHF. CDR3 nucleotides: TGTGCCAGCAGTAGGGCCGGATCTGGGGCACCCCTCCACTTT.

The chain links TRBV20-1 to TRBJ2-3; the D is unclear. The V end was cut by 6 bases, the J end by 6 bases, with 10 bases between. Germline CDR1 reads DFQATT; CDR2 reads SNEGSKA (reference sequence). CDR3 size: 11 residues. The CDR3 loop is CSARVGDTQYF. CDR3 sequence (DNA): TGCAGTGCCCGGGTGGGGGATACGCAGTATTTT.

The rearrangement joins TRBV6-5 to TRBJ1-5; no reliable D call. Trimming took 0 bases from V and 2 from J, leaving 5 bases between them. The length of the CDR3 is 14 residues. Germline CDR1 and CDR2: MNHEY and SVGAGI. As DNA, the CDR3 is TGTGCCAGCAGTTACTCAGGTGGCAATCAGCCCCAGCATTTT. Translation: CASSYSGGNQPQHF.

The chain is built from TRBV20-1 and TRBJ1-1; 7 positions match TRBD1. CDR1 is DFQATT and CDR2 is SNEGSKA in the germline V gene (reference sequence). V was clipped by 6 bases and J by 1 base; unmatched bases: 17. The length of the CDR3 is 17 residues. In nucleotides, the CDR3 is TGCAGTGCAAGATACCCTTGGACAGGACCTGAGAACACTGAAGCTTTCTTT. Amino acids: CSARYPWTGPENTEAFF.

This clonotype was detected only a few times. The junction departs from the called germline gene at one end, perhaps through a read error. The V gene is TRBV6-1, the J gene TRBJ1-5; a weak D match, TRBD1 (6 bases). Germline V CDR1 and CDR2: MNHNS, SASEGT. CDR3 length: 13 amino acids. The CDR3 sequence is CASREGPGEPQHF. CDR3 DNA sequence: TGTGCCAGCAGAGAAGGGCCAGGGGAGCCCCAGCATTTT.

This clonotype has just a few counts. The chain has TRBV20-1 and TRBJ2-5; D is perhaps TRBD2 (6 bases). The length of the CDR3 is 15 residues. V was pared by 5 bases and J by 5 bases, with 21 bases between. CDR1 is DFQATT and CDR2 is SNEGSKA in the germline V gene (reference sequence). The CDR3 DNA reads as TGCAGTGCTCTAAAAGACGGGACTGGAGGGGAGACCCAGTACTTC. The encoded protein is CSALKDGTGGETQYF.

This clonotype was detected a few times. The genes are TRBV2 and TRBJ1-5; possible D gene TRBD1, 5 bases. Germline values: CDR1 SNHLY, CDR2 FYNNEI. V lost 4 bases and J 6 bases, leaving 10 bases between the germline ends. This CDR3 is 13 amino acids long. CDR3: CASSGPGGQPQHF. The CDR3 DNA sequence: TGTGCCAGCAGTGGTCCGGGGGGTCAGCCCCAGCATTTT.

Judged by abundance, this clonotype is medium-sized. CDR3 coding DNA: TGTGCCACCACGGACAGGGGAATTGTCGAGACCCAGTACTTC. Its translation is CATTDRGIVETQYF. The J gene is TRBJ2-5, the V gene TRBV6-1; TRBD1 matches at 9 bases. The CDR3 contains 14 residues. The V segment lost 10 bases and the J segment 5 bases; nucleotides outside the gene matches: 11. Germline V gene lookup returns CDR1 MNHNS and CDR2 SASEGT.

This clonotype was seen a few times. V gene TRBV27 combines with J gene TRBJ1-2; 7 positions match TRBD1. Trimming cost V 3 bases and J 3 bases; bases outside gene matches: 4. Looked up from germline, CDR1 is MNHEY and CDR2 is SMNVEV (reference sequence). This CDR3 region has 14 residues. Here the CDR3 DNA reads TGTGCCAGCAGTTTGACAGGGTGGGACTATGGCTACACCTTC. This sequence encodes CASSLTGWDYGYTF.

The chain uses TRBV5-1 and TRBJ2-7; D is unresolved. V lost 0 bases to trimming and J lost 2 bases, with 6 bases between them. The CDR3 has 13 residues. Germline CDR1 reads SGHRS; CDR2 reads YFSETQ. The CDR3 region is CASSLARTYEQYF. The CDR3 DNA reads TGCGCCAGCAGCTTGGCACGTACCTACGAGCAGTACTTC.

The rearrangement uses TRBV6-1 and TRBJ1-2; tentatively, D is TRBD1 (6 bases). The V and J ends lost 5 bases and 2 bases respectively, with 15 bases between them. The CDR3 runs 15 residues. The germline CDR1 and CDR2 sequences are MNHNS and SASEGT. This chain's CDR3 is CASSLGTPGNYGYTF. CDR3 DNA sequence: TGTGCCAGCAGTCTCGGGACACCGGGGAACTATGGCTACACCTTC.

Only a few counts were recorded for this clonotype. This CDR3 reads CSARVGSTEAFF. The CDR3 DNA reads as TGCAGTGCTAGGGTTGGAAGTACTGAAGCTTTCTTT. The V gene is TRBV20-1, the J gene TRBJ1-1; D not certain. V lost 3 bases, J lost 5 bases, and 10 bases lay in between. Per the germline V gene, CDR1 is DFQATT and CDR2 is SNEGSKA (reference sequence). The CDR3 sequence is 12 residues long.

The chain is built from TRBV27 and TRBJ1-1, with no clear D. Germline CDR1 reads MNHEY; CDR2 reads SMNVEV (reference sequence). The CDR3 runs to 13 residues. The ends were cut back, 5 bases at V and 10 bases at J, with 17 bases in the middle. The DNA of the CDR3 is TGTGCCAGCAGTCCCGGGGTTGGCTATCTAGCTTTCTTT. Amino acids: CASSPGVGYLAFF.